This TCR beta chain was documented in a study of CD8 T cells in ankylosing spondylitis. Study observations and caveats: In reactive arthritis synovial fluid and blood, some motif variants had been reported before. CD8+ disease-linked clones were present at relatively low frequencies in blood. The study identified a TCR beta motif of eight highly homologous variants that appeared characteristic of ankylosing spondylitis blood. Significant enrichment of disease-linked clones was reported in matched ankylosing spondylitis synovial fluid.

Generation of TCR beta libraries employed quantitative 5'-RACE incorporating molecular barcodes. One entry per CDR3 protein, called by TCRdb with MiXCR from the 5' RACE reads. The data show some 840,000 distinct CDR3 sequences, 10% to 15% seen once. The CDR3 covers 13 residues. Germline V gives CDR1 MGHDK, CDR2 SYGVNS. V dropped 2 bases and J dropped 5 bases, with 9 bases sitting between them. In regard to this clonotype: The antigen remains unidentified.

Sequencing was carried out using blood, either unsorted or a sorted T cell fraction (not recorded which). This rearrangement joins TRBV25-1 to TRBJ2-5; D not certain. The clonotype was recovered from a male donor with ankylosing spondylitis. CDR3 nucleotides: TGTGCCAGCAGTGAAATCGGACGGGAGACCCAGTACTTC. Its translation: CASSEIGRETQYF. Together with reference TRBV25-1 and TRBJ2-5, the CDR3 gives the full variable domain: EADIYQTPRYLVIGTGKKITLECSQTMGHDKMYWYQQDPGMELHLIHYSYGVNSTEKGDLSSESTVSRIRTEHFPLTLESARPSHTSQYLCASSEIGRETQYFGPGTRLLVL.